Listed below are T cell receptor beta chains from one sample, sequenced in a study of PD-1 blockade in classical Hodgkin lymphoma. Clones were sequenced by immunoSEQ multiplex PCR, and TCRdb holds only the in-frame ones, with some missing. The sample has 45,000 to 60,000 clones; over 70% are singletons. Source: peripheral blood mononuclear cells (PBMCs), taken at baseline. These TCRs come from a human donor with classical Hodgkin lymphoma. CDR3s include the opening cysteine and the closing phenylalanine or tryptophan. D genes are given only for firm matches. Some rows have no size entry. The others give once, few or many, or a class for an expanded clone.

cdr3_nt: TGTGCCAGCAGTGGCAGCTCTGGAAACACCATATATTTT; cdr3_aa: CASSGSSGNTIYF; cdr3_length: 13; j_call: TRBJ1-3; clone_size: NA; d_call: NA; v_call: TRBV2
cdr3_nt: TGCGCCAGCAGCTTCGGTGGCAAAGCTTTCTTT; cdr3_aa: CASSFGGKAFF; cdr3_length: 11; j_call: TRBJ1-1; clone_size: NA; d_call: NA; v_call: TRBV5-1
cdr3_nt: TGTGCTAGTGGCCTGGGGGGGGCTAGCACAGATACGCAGTATTTT; cdr3_aa: CASGLGGASTDTQYF; cdr3_length: 15; j_call: TRBJ2-3; clone_size: NA; d_call: NA; v_call: TRBV12-5
cdr3_nt: TGCGCCAGCAGCTTGGGAATCAGAGCGGGGGAAAACATTCAGTACTTC; cdr3_aa: CASSLGIRAGENIQYF; cdr3_length: 16; j_call: TRBJ2-4; clone_size: NA; d_call: TRBD2; v_call: TRBV5-1
cdr3_nt: TGTGCCAGCAGCCCGTCCTGGACCTACGAGCAGTACTTC; cdr3_aa: CASSPSWTYEQYF; cdr3_length: 13; j_call: TRBJ2-7; clone_size: NA; d_call: NA; v_call: TRBV28
cdr3_nt: TGTGCCAGCAGCTTGCGCGGGGGAGATGGAGCTTTCTTT; cdr3_aa: CASSLRGGDGAFF; cdr3_length: 13; j_call: TRBJ1-1; clone_size: NA; d_call: NA; v_call: TRBV5-5
cdr3_nt: TGTGCCAGTAGTATCGGACTTCGGGGTAAGGTTAGGGAGCAGTTCTTC; cdr3_aa: CASSIGLRGKVREQFF; cdr3_length: 16; j_call: TRBJ2-1; clone_size: once; d_call: NA; v_call: TRBV19
cdr3_nt: TGCGCCAGCAGCCAAGAAGGCCTAGCGGGAGGGCCTGGGCCTCCTGATACGCAGTATTTT; cdr3_aa: CASSQEGLAGGPGPPDTQYF; cdr3_length: 20; j_call: TRBJ2-3; clone_size: few; d_call: TRBD2; v_call: TRBV4-3
cdr3_nt: TGTGCCAGCACCTTCTCGGATACGCAGTATTTT; cdr3_aa: CASTFSDTQYF; cdr3_length: 11; j_call: TRBJ2-3; clone_size: NA; d_call: NA; v_call: TRBV7-2
cdr3_nt: TGTGCCAGCAGTGACAGGGGACAGGGATACAATGAGCAGTTCTTC; cdr3_aa: CASSDRGQGYNEQFF; cdr3_length: 15; j_call: TRBJ2-1; clone_size: once; d_call: TRBD1; v_call: TRBV6-6
cdr3_nt: TGTGCCAGCAGCTCCTACCAGGCAGATACGCAGTATTTT; cdr3_aa: CASSSYQADTQYF; cdr3_length: 13; j_call: TRBJ2-3; clone_size: NA; d_call: NA; v_call: TRBV7-2
cdr3_nt: TGTGCCAGTACCGGGAGCTCCTACAATGAGCAGTTCTTC; cdr3_aa: CASTGSSYNEQFF; cdr3_length: 13; j_call: TRBJ2-1; clone_size: NA; d_call: NA; v_call: TRBV19
cdr3_nt: TGTGCCAGCAGTGAAATCCTGGATGAAAAACTGTTTTTT; cdr3_aa: CASSEILDEKLFF; cdr3_length: 13; j_call: TRBJ1-4; clone_size: NA; d_call: NA; v_call: TRBV6-1
cdr3_nt: TGTGCCAGCAGCCCTCAATCCGGGACTAGCGGAAACATTCAGTACTTC; cdr3_aa: CASSPQSGTSGNIQYF; cdr3_length: 16; j_call: TRBJ2-4; clone_size: few; d_call: TRBD2; v_call: TRBV9
cdr3_nt: TGTGCCAGCAGTGAATGGTGGGGGGGCGGGAGGACCTACAATGAGCAGTTCTTC; cdr3_aa: CASSEWWGGGRTYNEQFF; cdr3_length: 18; j_call: TRBJ2-1; clone_size: few; d_call: TRBD2; v_call: TRBV25-1
cdr3_nt: TGTGCCACTAAAACAGGGGGCGGCAATCAGCCCCAGCATTTT; cdr3_aa: CATKTGGGNQPQHF; cdr3_length: 14; j_call: TRBJ1-5; clone_size: NA; d_call: TRBD1; v_call: TRBV19
cdr3_nt: TGTGCCAGCAGCTTAGAGGGTCGAGATACGCAGTATTTT; cdr3_aa: CASSLEGRDTQYF; cdr3_length: 13; j_call: TRBJ2-3; clone_size: NA; d_call: NA; v_call: TRBV7-3
cdr3_nt: TGTGCCAGCAGCGGTAGCGGGAGGGCCACAGATACGCAGTATTTT; cdr3_aa: CASSGSGRATDTQYF; cdr3_length: 15; j_call: TRBJ2-3; clone_size: few; d_call: TRBD2; v_call: TRBV9
cdr3_nt: TGTGCCAGCTCACCGGGGGAAGTTCAGTACTTC; cdr3_aa: CASSPGEVQYF; cdr3_length: 11; j_call: TRBJ2-4; clone_size: NA; d_call: NA; v_call: TRBV18
cdr3_nt: TGCAGTGCTAGGGCCAATGAGCAGTTCTTC; cdr3_aa: CSARANEQFF; cdr3_length: 10; j_call: TRBJ2-1; clone_size: once; d_call: NA; v_call: TRBV20-1
cdr3_nt: TGTGCCTGGACTCAGGGTGGAAACATTCAGTACTTC; cdr3_aa: CAWTQGGNIQYF; cdr3_length: 12; j_call: TRBJ2-4; clone_size: once; d_call: NA; v_call: TRBV30
cdr3_nt: TGCGCCAGCAGTCCTAGCGGCCCAGGGGGGGCAGATACGCAGTATTTT; cdr3_aa: CASSPSGPGGADTQYF; cdr3_length: 16; j_call: TRBJ2-3; clone_size: few; d_call: NA; v_call: TRBV4-3
cdr3_nt: TGTGCCTGGAATCTGGCTAGTCCCTCCTACGAGCAGTACTTC; cdr3_aa: CAWNLASPSYEQYF; cdr3_length: 14; j_call: TRBJ2-7; clone_size: NA; d_call: NA; v_call: TRBV30
cdr3_nt: TGTGCCAGCAGCGTAGGTCGGAGCAGGGGAGAGACCCAGTACTTC; cdr3_aa: CASSVGRSRGETQYF; cdr3_length: 15; j_call: TRBJ2-5; clone_size: NA; d_call: NA; v_call: TRBV9
cdr3_nt: TGCGCCAGCAGCCAAGATCACTTCGGGAGGGCCGTCGAGCAGTACTTC; cdr3_aa: CASSQDHFGRAVEQYF; cdr3_length: 16; j_call: TRBJ2-7; clone_size: NA; d_call: TRBD2; v_call: TRBV4-3
cdr3_nt: TGTGCCAGCAGTGACCACTACGAGCAGTACTTC; cdr3_aa: CASSDHYEQYF; cdr3_length: 11; j_call: TRBJ2-7; clone_size: NA; d_call: NA; v_call: TRBV2
cdr3_nt: TGTGCCAGCTCCACAGGGATTGAGCAGTTCTTC; cdr3_aa: CASSTGIEQFF; cdr3_length: 11; j_call: TRBJ2-1; clone_size: NA; d_call: NA; v_call: TRBV18
cdr3_nt: TGTGCCAGCAGGGGACAGGCCTTAGATGAGACTAATGAAAAACTGTTTTTT; cdr3_aa: CASRGQALDETNEKLFF; cdr3_length: 17; j_call: TRBJ1-4; clone_size: NA; d_call: TRBD1; v_call: TRBV2
cdr3_nt: TGTGCCATCGCAGACTTGAGCTCCTACGAGCAGTACTTC; cdr3_aa: CAIADLSSYEQYF; cdr3_length: 13; j_call: TRBJ2-7; clone_size: NA; d_call: NA; v_call: TRBV10-3
cdr3_nt: TGCGCCAGCAGCTTGGGCGCTAGCCGAATCACAGATACGCAGTATTTT; cdr3_aa: CASSLGASRITDTQYF; cdr3_length: 16; j_call: TRBJ2-3; clone_size: NA; d_call: NA; v_call: TRBV5-1
cdr3_nt: TGTGCCTTAGGGGGTCGGACTGAAGCTTTCTTT; cdr3_aa: CALGGRTEAFF; cdr3_length: 11; j_call: TRBJ1-1; clone_size: NA; d_call: NA; v_call: TRBV30
cdr3_nt: TGCGCCAGCAGTGACCATGCTAACCCAAAGTATTTT; cdr3_aa: CASSDHANPKYF; cdr3_length: 12; j_call: TRBJ2-3; clone_size: NA; d_call: NA; v_call: TRBV10-1
cdr3_nt: TGTGCCAGTAGTAGCAGGGGAAGTACTGGAGATACGCAGTATTTT; cdr3_aa: CASSSRGSTGDTQYF; cdr3_length: 15; j_call: TRBJ2-3; clone_size: NA; d_call: NA; v_call: TRBV19
cdr3_nt: TGTGCCATCAGTGAGCCCCTGGGACTCGATACGGGCTATGGCTACACCTTC; cdr3_aa: CAISEPLGLDTGYGYTF; cdr3_length: 17; j_call: TRBJ1-2; clone_size: NA; d_call: NA; v_call: TRBV10-3
cdr3_nt: TGTGCCAGTAGTATTCAGGGTTCGAAGACCCAGTACTTC; cdr3_aa: CASSIQGSKTQYF; cdr3_length: 13; j_call: TRBJ2-5; clone_size: NA; d_call: NA; v_call: TRBV19
cdr3_nt: TGTGCCACCAGCAGAGAAGCGTGGAGCTCCTACAATGAGCAGTTCTTC; cdr3_aa: CATSREAWSSYNEQFF; cdr3_length: 16; j_call: TRBJ2-1; clone_size: NA; d_call: NA; v_call: TRBV15
cdr3_nt: TGTGCCAGCAGTTCGACAGGGAACACTGAAGCTTTCTTT; cdr3_aa: CASSSTGNTEAFF; cdr3_length: 13; j_call: TRBJ1-1; clone_size: NA; d_call: NA; v_call: TRBV7-8
cdr3_nt: TGTGCCAGCAGCTCACAGGAGAACACTGAAGCTTTCTTT; cdr3_aa: CASSSQENTEAFF; cdr3_length: 13; j_call: TRBJ1-1; clone_size: NA; d_call: NA; v_call: TRBV7-8
cdr3_nt: TGTGCCATCAGTGTACCATTGACCGGGGAGCTGTTTTTT; cdr3_aa: CAISVPLTGELFF; cdr3_length: 13; j_call: TRBJ2-2; clone_size: NA; d_call: NA; v_call: TRBV10-3